The text below deals with one T cell receptor (beta chain). Its antigen is undetermined. The source of the sample is a study of T-cell memory formation after mild COVID-19. After 5'RACE with constant-segment primers, TCR alpha and TCR beta cDNA libraries carrying sample barcodes and UMIs were obtained. MiXCR, applied by TCRdb to the 5' RACE reads, yields one record per CDR3 protein. The sample shows 450,000 or so distinct CDR3 sequences, around 19% of them seen only once. V gave up 4 bases and J gave up 8 bases; unmatched junction bases: 5. CDR1 is SGHVS, CDR2 FNYEAQ, per germline. CDR3 length: 15 residues. General study results and limits: Pre-infection memory harbored some responding clones, suggesting cross-reactive memory joined.

Sequencing was done on a sample of PBMCs or a T cell subset sorted from them (not recorded which). The sequence derives from an adult woman who had mild COVID-19 (a few samples of this study predate the infection). Cell type and time point are not known. The rearrangement uses TRBV7-6 and TRBJ2-1; 13 bases align to TRBD2. The CDR3 coding sequence is TGTGCCAGCAGCTCACCCGGGACTAGCGGGGATGAGCAGTTCTTC. Translation gives CASSSPGTSGDEQFF.